This TCR beta chain was captured in a study of T cells in Graves' hyperthyroidism and ophthalmopathy. For the study at large: Peripheral blood was taken when the disease was first diagnosed, before any treatment began.

What was amplified from RNA transcripts were TCR beta CDR3 regions. RT-PCR in the first round (using the HTBI primer set) targeted the TCR CDR3. TCRdb recomputed calls from the multiplex PCR reads with MiXCR, one row per CDR3 protein. Found here are around 430,000 distinct CDR3 sequences, 14% to 15% of them singletons; the top ten hold 30% to 35%. Newly diagnosed hyperthyroidism patients aged 18 to 65 years had disease lasting under 2 months. Clinical symptoms, serum thyroxine and TRAb, thyroid ultrasound and orbital computed tomography together formed the diagnostic basis. A word on this clonotype: What it recognizes is unknown.

The V end was cut by 4 bases, the J end by 4 bases, with 19 bases between. The CDR3 consists of 16 residues. Study conclusions and caveats: Stable hyperthyroidism and ophthalmopathy were separated using 13 V-J signatures.

This sequence was found in a woman aged 25-40 years with Graves' hyperthyroidism. The chain combines TRBV12-3 or TRBV12-4 with TRBJ1-2; D unresolved. The sequenced material came from blood. The CDR3 nucleotides read TGTGCCAGCAGTTCACATGTTTGGGCCTCGTTCTATGGCTACACCTTC. It encodes CASSSHVWASFYGYTF.